This entry features one T cell receptor (beta chain) sequence. The protocol was immunoSEQ multiplex PCR, while the TCRdb copy is restricted to in-frame clones and leaves out a portion. The sample has 110,000 or so clones; approximately 80% are singletons. The record originates from a study of blood T cell repertoires in COVID-19. Trimming took 3 bases from V and 5 from J; bases not matched to a gene: 5. The CDR3 runs to 14 residues. Per germline, CDR1 SGHRS and CDR2 YFSETQ. Sequencing was done on a sample of peripheral blood. The chain recombines TRBV5-1 with TRBJ2-7; 10 bases match TRBD1. This clonotype was obtained from an elderly man with acute or convalescent COVID-19. DNA for the CDR3: TGCGCCAGCAGCTCAGGGACAGGGGCCGACGAGCAGTACTTC. Residues: CASSSGTGADEQYF.